This TCR beta chain was profiled in a study of cytomegalovirus exposure and HLA in healthy donors. The CDR3 is made up of 16 amino acids. The V segment lost 5 bases and the J segment 5 bases; nucleotides outside the gene matches: 10. Germline CDR1 is SNHLY and CDR2 is FYNNEI. The PCR was carried out with 60 Vbeta primers and 13 Jbeta primers. Some clones are missing from TCRdb's copy, which holds only in-frame ones; the method was immunoSEQ multiplex PCR. Found here are some 140,000 clones, 76% of them singletons; the top ten hold around 3%. Sequenced: PBMCs. The chain links TRBV2 to TRBJ2-3, with TRBD2 matching over 10 bases. The source of this sequence is a middle-aged man in good health and CMV-seronegative. CDR3 loop: CASSPSGRARVDTQYF. Written as DNA, the CDR3 is TGTGCCAGCAGTCCCAGCGGGAGGGCCCGGGTAGATACGCAGTATTTT.